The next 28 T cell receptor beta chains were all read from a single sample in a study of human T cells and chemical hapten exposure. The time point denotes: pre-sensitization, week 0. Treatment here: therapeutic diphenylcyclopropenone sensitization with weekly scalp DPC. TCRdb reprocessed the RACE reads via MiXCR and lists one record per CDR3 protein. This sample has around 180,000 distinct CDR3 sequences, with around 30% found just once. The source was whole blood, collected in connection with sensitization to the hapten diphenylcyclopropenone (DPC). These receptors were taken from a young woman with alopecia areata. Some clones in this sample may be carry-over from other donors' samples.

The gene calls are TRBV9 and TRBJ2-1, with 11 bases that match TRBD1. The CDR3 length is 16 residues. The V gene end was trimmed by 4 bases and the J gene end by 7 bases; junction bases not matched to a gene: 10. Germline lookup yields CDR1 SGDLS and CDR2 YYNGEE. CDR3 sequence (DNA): TGTGCCAGCAGCCGTCCCGGGACAGGGGGTGGGAATGAGCAGTTCTTC. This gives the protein CASSRPGTGGGNEQFF.

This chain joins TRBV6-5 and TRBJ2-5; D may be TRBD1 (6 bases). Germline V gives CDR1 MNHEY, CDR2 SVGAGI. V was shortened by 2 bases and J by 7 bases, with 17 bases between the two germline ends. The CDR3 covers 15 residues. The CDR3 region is CASSYRSGVALTQYF. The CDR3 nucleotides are TGTGCCAGCAGTTACAGGTCAGGGGTAGCCCTGACCCAGTACTTC.

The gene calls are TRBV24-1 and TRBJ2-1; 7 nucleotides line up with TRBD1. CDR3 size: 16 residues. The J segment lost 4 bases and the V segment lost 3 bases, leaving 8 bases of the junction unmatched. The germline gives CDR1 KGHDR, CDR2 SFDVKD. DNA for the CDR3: TGTGCCACCAGTGATCCGAAGACAGGGCGGTACAATGAGCAGTTCTTC. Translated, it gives CATSDPKTGRYNEQFF.

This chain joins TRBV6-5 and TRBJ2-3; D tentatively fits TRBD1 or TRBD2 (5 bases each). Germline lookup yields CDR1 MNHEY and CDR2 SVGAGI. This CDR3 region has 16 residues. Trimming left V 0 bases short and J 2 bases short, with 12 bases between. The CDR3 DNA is TGTGCCAGCAGTTACTCGGGGGACCTAGCCACAGATACGCAGTATTTT. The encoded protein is CASSYSGDLATDTQYF.

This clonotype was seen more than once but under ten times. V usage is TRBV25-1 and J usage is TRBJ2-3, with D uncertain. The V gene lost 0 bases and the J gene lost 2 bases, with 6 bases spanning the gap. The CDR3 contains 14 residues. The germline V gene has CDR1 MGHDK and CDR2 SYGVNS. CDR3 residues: CASSEYSLTDTQYF. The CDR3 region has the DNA TGTGCCAGCAGTGAATATTCCCTCACAGATACGCAGTATTTT.

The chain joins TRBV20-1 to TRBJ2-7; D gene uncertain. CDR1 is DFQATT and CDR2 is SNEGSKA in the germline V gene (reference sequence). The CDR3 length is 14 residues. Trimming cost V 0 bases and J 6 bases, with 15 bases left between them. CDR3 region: CSARDSAGYPEQYF. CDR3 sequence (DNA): TGCAGTGCTAGAGATTCGGCAGGTTATCCCGAGCAGTACTTC.

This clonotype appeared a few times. CDR3 in DNA: TGTGCCAGCAGTTCCCCACAGGGGGGCGCGACCCAGTACTTC. Encoded protein: CASSSPQGGATQYF. This chain uses TRBV28 with TRBJ2-5, with TRBD1 matching 8 bases. Germline CDR1 MDHEN, CDR2 SYDVKM. V dropped 4 bases and J dropped 7; count of bases not matched to a gene: 8. This CDR3 is 14 amino acids long.

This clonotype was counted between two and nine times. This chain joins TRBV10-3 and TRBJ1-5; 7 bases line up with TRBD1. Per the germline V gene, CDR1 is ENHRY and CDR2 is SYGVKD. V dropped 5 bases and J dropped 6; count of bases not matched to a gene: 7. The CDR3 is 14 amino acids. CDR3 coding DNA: TGTGCCATCAGTCGGGACAGAGAAAGTCAGCCCCAGCATTTT. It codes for CAISRDRESQPQHF.

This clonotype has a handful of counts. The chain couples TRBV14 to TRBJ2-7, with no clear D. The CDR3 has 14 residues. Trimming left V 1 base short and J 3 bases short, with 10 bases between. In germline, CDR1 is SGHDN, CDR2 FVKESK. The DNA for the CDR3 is TGTGCCAGCAGCCAAGTCATCTCATTCTACGAGCAGTACTTC. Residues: CASSQVISFYEQYF. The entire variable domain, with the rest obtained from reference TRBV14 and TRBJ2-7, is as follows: EAGVTQFPSHSVIEKGQTVTLRCDPISGHDNLYWYRRVMGKEIKFLLHFVKESKQDESGMPNNRFLAERTGGTYSTLKVQPAELEDSGVYFCASSQVISFYEQYFGPGTRLTVT.

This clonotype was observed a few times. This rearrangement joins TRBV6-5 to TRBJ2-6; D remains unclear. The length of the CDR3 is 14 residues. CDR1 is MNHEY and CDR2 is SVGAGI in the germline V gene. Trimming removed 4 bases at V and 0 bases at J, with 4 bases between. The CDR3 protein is CASSFNSGANVLTF. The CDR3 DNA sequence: TGTGCCAGCAGTTTCAACTCTGGGGCCAACGTCCTGACTTTC.

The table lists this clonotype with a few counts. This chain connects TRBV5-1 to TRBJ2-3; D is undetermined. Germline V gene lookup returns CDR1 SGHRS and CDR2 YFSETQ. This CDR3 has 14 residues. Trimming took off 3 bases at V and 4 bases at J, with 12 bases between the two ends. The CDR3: CASSSDSTADTQYF. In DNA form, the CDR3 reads TGCGCCAGCAGCTCCGACTCGACCGCAGATACGCAGTATTTT.

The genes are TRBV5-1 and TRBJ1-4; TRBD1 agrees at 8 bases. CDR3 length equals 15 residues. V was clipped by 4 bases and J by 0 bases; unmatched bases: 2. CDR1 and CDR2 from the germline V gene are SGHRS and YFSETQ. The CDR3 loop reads CASSTQGATNEKLFF. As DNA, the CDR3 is TGCGCCAGCAGCACACAGGGGGCAACTAATGAAAAACTGTTTTTT.

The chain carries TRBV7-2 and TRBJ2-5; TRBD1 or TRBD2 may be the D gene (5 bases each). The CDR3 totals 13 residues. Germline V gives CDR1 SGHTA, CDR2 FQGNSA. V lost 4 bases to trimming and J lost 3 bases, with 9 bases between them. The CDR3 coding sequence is TGTGCCAGCAGCTCCGGGACGGAAGAGACCCAGTACTTC. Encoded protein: CASSSGTEETQYF.

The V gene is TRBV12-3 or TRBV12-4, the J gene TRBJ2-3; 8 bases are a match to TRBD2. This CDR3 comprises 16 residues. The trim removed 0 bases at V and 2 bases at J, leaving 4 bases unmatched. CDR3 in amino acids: CASSLAVAGHTDTQYF. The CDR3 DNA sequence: TGTGCCAGCAGTTTAGCCGTAGCGGGGCACACAGATACGCAGTATTTT.

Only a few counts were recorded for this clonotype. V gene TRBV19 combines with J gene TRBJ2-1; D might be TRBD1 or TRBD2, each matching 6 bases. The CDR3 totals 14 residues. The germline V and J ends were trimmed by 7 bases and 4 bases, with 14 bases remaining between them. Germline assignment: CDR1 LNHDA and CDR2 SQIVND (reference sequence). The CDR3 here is CASTRRGPYNEQFF. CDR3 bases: TGTGCCAGTACCCGCCGGGGGCCGTACAATGAGCAGTTCTTC.

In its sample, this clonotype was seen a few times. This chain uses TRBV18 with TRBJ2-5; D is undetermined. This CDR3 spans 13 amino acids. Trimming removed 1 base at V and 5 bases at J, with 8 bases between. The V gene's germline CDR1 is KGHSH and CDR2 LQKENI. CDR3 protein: CASSPLPKETQYF. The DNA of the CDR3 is TGTGCCAGCTCACCACTGCCAAAGGAGACCCAGTACTTC.

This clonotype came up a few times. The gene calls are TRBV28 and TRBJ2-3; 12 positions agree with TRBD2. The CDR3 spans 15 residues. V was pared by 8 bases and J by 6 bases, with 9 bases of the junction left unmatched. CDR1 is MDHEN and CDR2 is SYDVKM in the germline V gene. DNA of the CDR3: TGTGCCAGCTATCCCCTAGCGGGAGGGCGGGATACGCAGTATTTT. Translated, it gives CASYPLAGGRDTQYF.

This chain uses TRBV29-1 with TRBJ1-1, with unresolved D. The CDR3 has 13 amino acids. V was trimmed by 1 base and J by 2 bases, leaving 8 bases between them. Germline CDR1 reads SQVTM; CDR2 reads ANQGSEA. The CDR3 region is CSVEVSANTEAFF. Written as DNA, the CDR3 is TGCAGCGTTGAAGTATCAGCCAACACTGAAGCTTTCTTT.

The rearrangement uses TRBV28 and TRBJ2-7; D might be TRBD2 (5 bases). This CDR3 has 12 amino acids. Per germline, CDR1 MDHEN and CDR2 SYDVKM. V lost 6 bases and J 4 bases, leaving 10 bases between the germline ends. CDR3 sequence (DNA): TGTGCCAGCAGATCGGGATTTTACGAGCAGTACTTC. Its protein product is CASRSGFYEQYF. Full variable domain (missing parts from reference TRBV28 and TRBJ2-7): DVKVTQSSRYLVKRTGEKVFLECVQDMDHENMFWYRQDPGLGLRLIYFSYDVKMKEKGDIPEGYSVSREKKERFSLILESASTNQTSMYLCASRSGFYEQYFGPGTRLTVT.

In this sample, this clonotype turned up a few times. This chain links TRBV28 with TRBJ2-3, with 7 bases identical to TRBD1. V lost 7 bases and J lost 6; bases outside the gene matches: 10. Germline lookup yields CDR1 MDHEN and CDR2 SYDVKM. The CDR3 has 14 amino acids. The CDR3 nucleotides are TGTGCCAGCACCAGACAGGGCGCCGGGGATACGCAGTATTTT. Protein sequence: CASTRQGAGDTQYF.

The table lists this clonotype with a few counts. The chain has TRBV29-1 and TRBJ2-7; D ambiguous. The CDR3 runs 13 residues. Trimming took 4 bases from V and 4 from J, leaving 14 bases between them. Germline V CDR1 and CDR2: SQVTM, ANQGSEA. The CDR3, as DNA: TGCAGCGTTGGGATAGGGCGTGGATACGAGCAGTACTTC. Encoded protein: CSVGIGRGYEQYF.

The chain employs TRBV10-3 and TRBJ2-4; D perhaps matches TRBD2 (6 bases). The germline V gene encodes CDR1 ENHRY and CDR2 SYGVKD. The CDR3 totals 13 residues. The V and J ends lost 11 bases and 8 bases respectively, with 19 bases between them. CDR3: CAARGNQADIQYF. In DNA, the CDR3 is TGTGCCGCACGGGGGAACCAGGCCGACATTCAGTACTTC.

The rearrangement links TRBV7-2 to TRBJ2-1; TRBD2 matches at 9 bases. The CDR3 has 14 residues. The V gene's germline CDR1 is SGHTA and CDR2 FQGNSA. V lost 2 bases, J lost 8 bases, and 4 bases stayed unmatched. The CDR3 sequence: CASSLLAGPDEQFF. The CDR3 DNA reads TGTGCCAGCAGCTTACTAGCGGGACCGGATGAGCAGTTCTTC. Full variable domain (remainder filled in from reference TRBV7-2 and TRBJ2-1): GAGVSQSPSNKVTEKGKDVELRCDPISGHTALYWYRQSLGQGLEFLIYFQGNSAPDKSGLPSDRFSAERTGGSVSTLTIQRTQQEDSAVYLCASSLLAGPDEQFFGPGTRLTVL.

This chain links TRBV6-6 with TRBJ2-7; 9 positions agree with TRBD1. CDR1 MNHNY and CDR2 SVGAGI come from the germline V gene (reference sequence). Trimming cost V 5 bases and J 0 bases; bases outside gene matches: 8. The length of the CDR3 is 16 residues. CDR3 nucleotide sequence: TGTGCCAGCAGTAAGCCGACAGGGGGATCCTCCTACGAGCAGTACTTC. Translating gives CASSKPTGGSSYEQYF.

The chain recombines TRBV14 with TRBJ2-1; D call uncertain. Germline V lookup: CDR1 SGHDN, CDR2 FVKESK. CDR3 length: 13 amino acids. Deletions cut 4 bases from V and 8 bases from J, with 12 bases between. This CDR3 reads CASSRNARDEQFF. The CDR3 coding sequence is TGTGCCAGCAGCCGGAACGCCCGGGATGAGCAGTTCTTC.

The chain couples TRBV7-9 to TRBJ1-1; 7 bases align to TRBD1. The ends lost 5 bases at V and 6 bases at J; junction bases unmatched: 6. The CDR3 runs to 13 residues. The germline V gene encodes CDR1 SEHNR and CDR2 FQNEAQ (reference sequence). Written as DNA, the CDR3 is TGTGCCAGCAGCCAAGAACAGGGGCCTGAAGCTTTCTTT. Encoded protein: CASSQEQGPEAFF. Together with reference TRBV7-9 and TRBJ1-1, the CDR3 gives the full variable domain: DTGVSQNPRHKITKRGQNVTFRCDPISEHNRLYWYRQTLGQGPEFLTYFQNEAQLEKSRLLSDRFSAERPKGSFSTLEIQRTEQGDSAMYLCASSQEQGPEAFFGQGTRLTVV.

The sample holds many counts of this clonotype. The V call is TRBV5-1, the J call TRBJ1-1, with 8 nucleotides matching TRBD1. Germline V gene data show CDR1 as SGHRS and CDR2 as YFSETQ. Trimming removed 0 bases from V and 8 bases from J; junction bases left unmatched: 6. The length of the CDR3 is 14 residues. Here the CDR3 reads CASSLGQGSAEAFF. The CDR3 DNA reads TGCGCCAGCAGCTTGGGACAGGGGAGCGCAGAAGCTTTCTTT.

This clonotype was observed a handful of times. The CDR3 coding sequence is TGTGCCAGCAGCTTGGTAGGGGGCTACGAGCAGTACTTC. This gives the protein CASSLVGGYEQYF. The chain combines TRBV7-9 with TRBJ2-7, with D possibly matching TRBD1 (6 bases). The germline gives CDR1 SEHNR, CDR2 FQNEAQ (reference sequence). V was clipped by 3 bases and J by 3 bases, with 9 bases between them. The CDR3 runs to 13 residues.